This TCR beta chain was retrieved from a study of CD8+ T cells in alopecia areata. Study context: Severity was scored as percentage of affected scalp area in treated patients.

As concerns this clone: Its antigen remains unidentified. The sample has other DNA sequences that encode this CDR3 too.

CDR1 and CDR2 (germline): SNHLY, FYNNEI. The CDR3 covers 10 residues. The V end lost 6 bases, the J end lost 4 bases, and 1 base lay between the germline ends. Study-level findings and limits: Higher clonality and more expanded CD8+ clones appeared in lesional than normal scalp.

Stated treatment: oral pan-JAK inhibitor, 5-10 mg twice daily. Extraction and reverse transcription of RNA yielded cDNA as the sequencing template. Here immunoSEQ multiplex PCR was the method, and the copy in TCRdb shows in-frame clones only, minus some. The sample has over 250,000 clones, over 45% seen once. The TCR comes from a human donor with alopecia areata. The source material was CD4+ T cells sorted from blood, sampled at roughly week 53, from a patient treated with tofacitinib. The chain joins TRBV2 to TRBJ2-1, with D unclear. The CDR3, as DNA: TGTGCCAGCAGATACAATGAGCAGTTCTTC. It yields the protein CASRYNEQFF. Looking up the rest from reference TRBV2 and TRBJ2-1 gives the full variable domain: EPEVTQTPSHQVTQMGQEVILRCVPISNHLYFYWYRQILGQKVEFLVSFYNNEISEKSEIFDDQFSVERPDGSNFTLKIRSTKLEDSAMYFCASRYNEQFFGPGTRLTVL.